A single sample is the source of the 16 T cell receptor beta chains below, sequenced in a study of CD8 T cells in ankylosing spondylitis. TCRdb fed the 5' RACE reads into MiXCR, producing one record per CDR3 protein. The repertoire holds 250,000 to 350,000 distinct CDR3 sequences, around 18% seen once, with around 7.8% in the top ten. Material: blood, either unsorted or a sorted T cell fraction (not recorded which). The receptors here all came from a male donor with ankylosing spondylitis or in good health (not recorded which).

The table lists this clonotype with a few counts. J is TRBJ1-6 and V is TRBV7-2; maybe TRBD1 (5 bases). Germline CDR1 reads SGHTA; CDR2 reads FQGNSA. V was clipped by 7 bases and J by 0 bases, with 10 bases between them. This CDR3 is 15 amino acids long. CDR3 nucleotide sequence: TGTGCCAGCAAAATGGGGGACTCCTATAATTCACCCCTCCACTTT. Translation gives CASKMGDSYNSPLHF. The whole variable domain, remainder taken from reference TRBV7-2 and TRBJ1-6, is GAGVSQSPSNKVTEKGKDVELRCDPISGHTALYWYRQSLGQGLEFLIYFQGNSAPDKSGLPSDRFSAERTGGSVSTLTIQRTQQEDSAVYLCASKMGDSYNSPLHFGNGTRLTVT.

The chain links TRBV18 to TRBJ1-1, with no clear D. Germline V gene lookup returns CDR1 KGHSH and CDR2 LQKENI. The CDR3 is 13 residues long. Trimming took off 2 bases at V and 1 base at J, with 5 bases between the two ends. CDR3 residues: CASSPIRNTEAFF. The CDR3 nucleotides are TGTGCCAGCTCACCAATAAGGAACACTGAAGCTTTCTTT.

The chain links TRBV28 to TRBJ2-3, with a weak D call TRBD1 (5 bases). The CDR3 runs 12 residues. Between the trimmed V and J ends, which lost 10 bases and 2 bases, there was a span of 10 bases. Per the germline V gene, CDR1 is MDHEN and CDR2 is SYDVKM. CDR3 in DNA: TGTGCCACTGAAGGGGACACAGATACGCAGTATTTT. It translates to CATEGDTDTQYF. Looking up the rest from reference TRBV28 and TRBJ2-3 gives the full variable domain: DVKVTQSSRYLVKRTGEKVFLECVQDMDHENMFWYRQDPGLGLRLIYFSYDVKMKEKGDIPEGYSVSREKKERFSLILESASTNQTSMYLCATEGDTDTQYFGPGTRLTVL.

This clonotype was counted ten times or more. The chain carries TRBV5-1 and TRBJ2-1; D is ambiguous. Looked up from germline, CDR1 is SGHRS and CDR2 is YFSETQ. CDR3 size: 11 residues. The V end was cut by 1 base, the J end by 6 bases, with 2 bases between. DNA of the CDR3: TGCGCCAGCAGCTTGTCCAATGAGCAGTTCTTC. This gives the protein CASSLSNEQFF. Full variable domain (missing parts from reference TRBV5-1 and TRBJ2-1): KAGVTQTPRYLIKTRGQQVTLSCSPISGHRSVSWYQQTPGQGLQFLFEYFSETQRNKGNFPGRFSGRQFSNSRSEMNVSTLELGDSALYLCASSLSNEQFFGPGTRLTVL.

The V and J genes are TRBV27 and TRBJ1-1; D gene unclear. CDR1 MNHEY and CDR2 SMNVEV come from the germline V gene (reference sequence). Between the trimmed V and J ends, which lost 4 bases and 4 bases, there was a span of 10 bases. The CDR3 runs 13 residues. CDR3 DNA: TGTGCCAGCAGTTCCTCTATCACCACTGAAGCTTTCTTT. It translates to CASSSSITTEAFF.

This clonotype was detected only a few times. The chain employs TRBV20-1 and TRBJ1-1; perhaps TRBD1 as D (6 bases). Trimming pared 3 bases from V and 8 bases from J, leaving 13 bases between. Germline V CDR1 and CDR2: DFQATT, SNEGSKA (reference sequence). This CDR3 contains 12 residues. In DNA, the CDR3 is TGCAGTGCTAGGACAGGTAATAAGGAAGCTTTCTTT. Translated: CSARTGNKEAFF.

This clonotype has a count of ten or more. The chain joins TRBV5-1 to TRBJ2-7; 11 bases match TRBD2. Trimming took 4 bases from V and 3 from J; bases not matched to a gene: 3. Germline V gene lookup returns CDR1 SGHRS and CDR2 YFSETQ. The CDR3 contains 14 residues. This chain's CDR3 is CASSTGLAVYEQYV. Here the CDR3 DNA reads TGCGCCAGCAGCACGGGACTAGCGGTCTACGAGCAGTACGTC.

This chain uses TRBV5-1 with TRBJ2-3; no definite D call. Trimming stripped 3 bases from V and 5 bases from J, with 13 bases between. The CDR3 runs 14 residues. CDR1 and CDR2 (germline): SGHRS, YFSETQ. Here the CDR3 reads CASSSGDWQDTQYF. Written as DNA, the CDR3 is TGCGCCAGCAGCTCCGGAGACTGGCAAGATACGCAGTATTTT.

The chain recombines TRBV6-2 or TRBV6-3 with TRBJ2-7; 8 bases are a match to TRBD1. Germline V gives CDR1 MNHEY, CDR2 SVGEGT. V shed 6 bases and J 2 bases; nucleotides not matched to a gene: 6. The CDR3 totals 14 residues. The CDR3 spells CASSSGTGPYEQYV. CDR3 nucleotides: TGTGCCAGCAGCTCCGGGACAGGCCCCTACGAGCAGTACGTC.

V is TRBV1 and J is TRBJ2-1; the tabulated D call, TRBD1, remains unverified against the DNA. TRBV1 is classified as a pseudogene. The CDR3 extends over 19 amino acids. CDR3 protein: CTSSSDRGHLLISYNEQFF. CDR3 coding DNA: TGTACCAGCAGCAGCGACAGGGGACACTTACTAATCTCCTACAATGAGCAGTTCTTC.

V and J are TRBV18 and TRBJ2-4, with D hard to call. The V gene lost 0 bases and the J gene lost 3 bases, with 9 bases spanning the gap. CDR1 is KGHSH, CDR2 LQKENI, per germline. The CDR3 totals 15 residues. In nucleotides, the CDR3 is TGTGCCAGCTCACCACCCGGCGAAGGCAAAAACATTCAGTACTTC. This translates into CASSPPGEGKNIQYF.

The chain has TRBV4-2 and TRBJ2-2; weak D call: TRBD2 (6 bases). Trimming took 4 bases from V and 8 from J, leaving 14 bases between them. This CDR3 has 14 amino acids. Germline V CDR1 and CDR2: LGHNA, YNFKEQ. The CDR3 DNA reads as TGTGCCAGCAGCCCTCATAGTCGGGAGGGGGAGCTGTTTTTT. It encodes CASSPHSREGELFF.

This clonotype was counted only a few times. V usage is TRBV5-5 and J usage is TRBJ2-3; D uncertain. CDR1 and CDR2 (germline): SGHKS, YYEKEE (reference sequence). There are 13 residues in the CDR3. The V and J ends lost 1 base and 5 bases respectively, with 8 bases between them. The CDR3 region is CASSLLPIDTQYF. For the CDR3, the DNA is TGTGCCAGCAGCTTGCTGCCGATAGATACGCAGTATTTT.

The chain carries TRBV29-1 and TRBJ2-1, with no clear D. V dropped 1 base and J dropped 5 bases, with 24 bases sitting between them. The germline V gene has CDR1 SQVTM and CDR2 ANQGSEA. This CDR3 has 18 amino acids. The CDR3 here is CSVEVGQSGTWIHNEQFF. For the CDR3, the DNA is TGCAGCGTTGAAGTTGGGCAGTCCGGCACATGGATACACAATGAGCAGTTCTTC.

The chain joins TRBV6-1 to TRBJ1-5; the match to TRBD1 covers 11 bases. The germline V gene has CDR1 MNHNS and CDR2 SASEGT. The CDR3 totals 16 residues. V shed 5 bases, J shed 1 base, and the junction held 4 bases outside the gene matches. The CDR3 region has the DNA TGTGCCAGCAGTCTGGACAGGGGGCTGAGCAATCAGCCCCAGCATTTT. Protein: CASSLDRGLSNQPQHF.

This chain uses TRBV12-3 or TRBV12-4 with TRBJ2-5; 9 bases fit TRBD1. V was pared by 6 bases and J by 2 bases, with 7 bases of the junction left unmatched. The CDR3 runs to 15 residues. This chain's CDR3 is CASSPGQGGQETQYF. CDR3 in DNA: TGTGCCAGCAGCCCGGGACAGGGCGGTCAAGAGACCCAGTACTTC.